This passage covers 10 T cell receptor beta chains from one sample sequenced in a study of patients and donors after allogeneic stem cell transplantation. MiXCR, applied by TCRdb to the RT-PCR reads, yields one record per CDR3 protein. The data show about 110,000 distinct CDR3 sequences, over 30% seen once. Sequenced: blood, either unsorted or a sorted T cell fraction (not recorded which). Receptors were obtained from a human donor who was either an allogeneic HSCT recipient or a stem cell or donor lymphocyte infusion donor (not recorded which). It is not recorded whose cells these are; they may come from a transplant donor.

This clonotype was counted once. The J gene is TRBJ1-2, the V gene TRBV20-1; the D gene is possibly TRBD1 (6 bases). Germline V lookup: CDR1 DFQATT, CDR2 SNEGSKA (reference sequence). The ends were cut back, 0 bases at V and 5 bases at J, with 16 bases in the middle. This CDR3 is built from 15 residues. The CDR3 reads CSARDPTGTSYGYTF. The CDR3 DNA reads TGCAGTGCTAGAGATCCCACAGGGACGAGTTATGGCTACACCTTC.

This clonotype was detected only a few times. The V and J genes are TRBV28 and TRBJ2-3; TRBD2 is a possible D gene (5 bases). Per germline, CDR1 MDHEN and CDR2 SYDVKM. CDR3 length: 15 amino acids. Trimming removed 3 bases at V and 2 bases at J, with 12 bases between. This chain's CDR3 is CASSFGKLDTDTQYF. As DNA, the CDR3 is TGTGCCAGCAGTTTCGGGAAATTGGACACAGATACGCAGTATTTT.

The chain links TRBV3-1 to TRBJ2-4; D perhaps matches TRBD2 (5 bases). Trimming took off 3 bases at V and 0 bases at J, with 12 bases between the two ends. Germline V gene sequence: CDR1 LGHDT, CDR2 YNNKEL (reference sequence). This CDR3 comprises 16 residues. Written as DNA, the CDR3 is TGTGCCAGCAGCCAGGAGTCCGGGGTAGCCAAAAACATTCAGTACTTC. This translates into CASSQESGVAKNIQYF.

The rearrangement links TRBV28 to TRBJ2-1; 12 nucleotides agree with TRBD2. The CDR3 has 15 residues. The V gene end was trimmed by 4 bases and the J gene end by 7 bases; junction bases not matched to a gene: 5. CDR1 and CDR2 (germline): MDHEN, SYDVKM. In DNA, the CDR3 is TGTGCCAGCAGTTACCTAGCGGGAGGGCTGAATGAGCAGTTCTTC. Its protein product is CASSYLAGGLNEQFF.

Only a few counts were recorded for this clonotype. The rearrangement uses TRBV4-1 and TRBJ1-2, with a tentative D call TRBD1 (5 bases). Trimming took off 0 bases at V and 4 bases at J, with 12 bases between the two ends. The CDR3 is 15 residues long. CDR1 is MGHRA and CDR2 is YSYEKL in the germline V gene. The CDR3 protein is CASSQDLGAVYGYTF. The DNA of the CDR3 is TGCGCCAGCAGCCAAGATCTAGGGGCGGTCTATGGCTACACCTTC.

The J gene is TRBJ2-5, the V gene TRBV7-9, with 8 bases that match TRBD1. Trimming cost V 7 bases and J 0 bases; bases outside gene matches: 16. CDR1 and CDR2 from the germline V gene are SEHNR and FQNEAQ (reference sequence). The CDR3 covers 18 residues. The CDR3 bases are TGTGCCAGCACCTTGGGGACAGGAGAATGGGGACACCAAGAGACCCAGTACTTC. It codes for CASTLGTGEWGHQETQYF.

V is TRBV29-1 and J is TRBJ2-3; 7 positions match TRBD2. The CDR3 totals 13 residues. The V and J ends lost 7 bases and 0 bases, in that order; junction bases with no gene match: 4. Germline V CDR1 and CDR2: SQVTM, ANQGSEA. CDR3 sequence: CSGGGHSTDTQYF. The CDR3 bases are TGCAGCGGGGGGGGTCACAGCACAGATACGCAGTATTTT.

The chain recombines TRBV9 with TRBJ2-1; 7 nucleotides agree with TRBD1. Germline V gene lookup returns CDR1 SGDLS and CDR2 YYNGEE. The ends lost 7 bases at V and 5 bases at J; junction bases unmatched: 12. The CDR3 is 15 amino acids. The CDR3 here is CASGTSGTEHNEQFF. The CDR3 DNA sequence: TGTGCCAGCGGGACCTCAGGGACAGAACACAATGAGCAGTTCTTC.

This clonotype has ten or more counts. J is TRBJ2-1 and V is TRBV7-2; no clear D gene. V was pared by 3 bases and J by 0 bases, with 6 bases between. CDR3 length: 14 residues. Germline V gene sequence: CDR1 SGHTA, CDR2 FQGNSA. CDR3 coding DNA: TGTGCCAGCAGCTTTTGGTCCTCCTACAATGAGCAGTTCTTC. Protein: CASSFWSSYNEQFF.

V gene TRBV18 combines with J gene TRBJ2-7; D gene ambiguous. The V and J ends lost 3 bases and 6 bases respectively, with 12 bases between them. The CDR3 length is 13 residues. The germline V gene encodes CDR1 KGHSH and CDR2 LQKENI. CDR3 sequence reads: CASSPFSPAEQYF. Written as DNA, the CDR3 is TGTGCCAGCTCACCTTTTTCGCCGGCCGAGCAGTACTTC.